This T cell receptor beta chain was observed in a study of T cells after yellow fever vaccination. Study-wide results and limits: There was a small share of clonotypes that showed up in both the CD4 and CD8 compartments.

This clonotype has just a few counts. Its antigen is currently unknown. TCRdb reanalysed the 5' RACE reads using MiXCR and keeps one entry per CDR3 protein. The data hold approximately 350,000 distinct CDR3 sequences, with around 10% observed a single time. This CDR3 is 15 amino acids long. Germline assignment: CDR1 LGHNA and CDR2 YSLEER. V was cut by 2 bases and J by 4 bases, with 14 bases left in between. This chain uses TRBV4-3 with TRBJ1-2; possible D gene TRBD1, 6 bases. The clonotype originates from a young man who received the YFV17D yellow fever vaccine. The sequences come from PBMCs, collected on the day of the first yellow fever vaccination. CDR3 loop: CASSQTPQGLYGYTF. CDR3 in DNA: TGCGCCAGCAGCCAAACCCCACAGGGCCTCTATGGCTACACCTTC.